Following are 15 T cell receptor beta chains from one sample sequenced in a study of cytomegalovirus exposure and HLA in healthy donors. The primer mix had 60 Vbeta and 13 Jbeta primers. Repertoires were generated with immunoSEQ multiplex PCR, while TCRdb's copy carries only in-frame clones and drops some. The sample holds under 130,000 clones; 70% are singletons and the top ten take approximately 10%. Material for sequencing was PBMCs. These receptors originate from a man aged 35-49 years in good health and CMV-seropositive.

The chain employs TRBV19 and TRBJ1-1; D is unresolved. V was clipped by 1 base and J by 1 base, with 10 bases between them. This CDR3 is 15 amino acids long. CDR1 is LNHDA, CDR2 SQIVND, per germline (reference sequence). The CDR3 region has the DNA TGTGCCAGTAGTATAGCGGGCCGGGGGAACACTGAAGCTTTCTTT. Residues: CASSIAGRGNTEAFF.

The chain joins TRBV9 to TRBJ2-3; D is unclear. The CDR3 is 13 amino acids. The V end lost 3 bases, the J end lost 5 bases, and 10 bases lay between the germline ends. CDR1 is SGDLS, CDR2 YYNGEE, per germline. CDR3 DNA: TGTGCCAGCAGCGGATTAGCCGGAGATACGCAGTATTTT. Translation gives CASSGLAGDTQYF.

The CDR3 here is CASSVEGWAGGSGANVLTF. CDR3 in DNA: TGTGCCAGCAGCGTAGAGGGGTGGGCAGGGGGCTCTGGGGCCAACGTCCTGACTTTC. The genes are TRBV9 and TRBJ2-6, with 7 bases fitting TRBD1. The CDR3 sequence is 19 residues long. Germline V lookup: CDR1 SGDLS, CDR2 YYNGEE. Trimming took 0 bases from V and 0 from J; bases not matched to a gene: 9. Supplemented by reference TRBV9 and TRBJ2-6, the full variable domain reads DSGVTQTPKHLITATGQRVTLRCSPRSGDLSVYWYQQSLDQGLQFLIQYYNGEERAKGNILERFSAQQFPDLHSELNLSSLELGDSALYFCASSVEGWAGGSGANVLTFGAGSRLTVL.

The genes are TRBV7-2 and TRBJ2-7; 9 positions agree with TRBD2. This CDR3 spans 14 amino acids. CDR1 is SGHTA and CDR2 is FQGNSA in the germline V gene. V shed 7 bases and J 7 bases; nucleotides not matched to a gene: 11. The CDR3 coding sequence is TGTGCCAGCATCCCAAGGGTCCTAGCGGGGGAGCAGTACTTC. Amino acid sequence: CASIPRVLAGEQYF.

The chain uses TRBV18 and TRBJ2-7; 8 nucleotides align to TRBD2. The CDR3 extends over 14 amino acids. V shed 6 bases, J shed 5 bases, and the junction held 9 bases outside the gene matches. Germline loops: CDR1 KGHSH, CDR2 LQKENI. The CDR3 loop reads CASSTGLGSDEQYF. CDR3 bases: TGTGCCAGCTCGACGGGACTAGGGTCGGACGAGCAGTACTTC. Full variable domain (outside the CDR3, taken from reference TRBV18 and TRBJ2-7): NAGVMQNPRHLVRRRGQEARLRCSPMKGHSHVYWYRQLPEEGLKFMVYLQKENIIDESGMPKERFSAEFPKEGPSILRIQQVVRGDSAAYFCASSTGLGSDEQYFGPGTRLTVT.

The chain uses TRBV9 and TRBJ2-3; D perhaps matches TRBD2 (5 bases). The germline V gene encodes CDR1 SGDLS and CDR2 YYNGEE. This CDR3 comprises 16 residues. The germline V and J ends were trimmed by 4 bases and 0 bases, with 15 bases remaining between them. Here the CDR3 reads CASSPRGGPSTDTQYF. The DNA of the CDR3 is TGTGCCAGCAGCCCTAGAGGAGGCCCCAGCACAGATACGCAGTATTTT.

The V and J genes are TRBV30 and TRBJ2-4, with 7 bases aligning to TRBD1. The CDR3 contains 11 residues. The germline CDR1 and CDR2 sequences are GTSNPN and SVGIG (reference sequence). The J segment lost 7 bases and the V segment lost 5 bases, leaving 2 bases of the junction unmatched. CDR3 bases: TGTGCCTGGGAACAGGGGAACATTCAGTACTTC. Its protein product is CAWEQGNIQYF.

Here the CDR3 reads CASSLSVHQPQHF. The CDR3 DNA reads as TGTGCCAGCAGCTTAAGCGTCCATCAGCCCCAGCATTTT. J is TRBJ1-5 and V is TRBV7-9; D gene unclear. Germline V gene sequence: CDR1 SEHNR, CDR2 FQNEAQ (reference sequence). Trimming removed 2 bases from V and 5 bases from J, with 7 bases in between. CDR3 length: 13 residues.

This chain joins TRBV10-3 and TRBJ2-7; TRBD1 agrees at 7 bases. Germline lookup yields CDR1 ENHRY and CDR2 SYGVKD. The V gene end was trimmed by 6 bases and the J gene end by 5 bases; junction bases not matched to a gene: 7. The CDR3 runs 13 residues. The CDR3 loop reads CAIREQGSDEQYF. In DNA, the CDR3 is TGTGCCATCAGGGAACAGGGGTCCGACGAGCAGTACTTC.

The chain couples TRBV5-1 to TRBJ1-2; the match to TRBD1 covers 7 bases. With 0 bases clipped from V and 3 bases from J, the junction kept 2 bases outside the gene matches. There are 14 residues in the CDR3. Germline CDR1 and CDR2: SGHRS and YFSETQ. This CDR3 is CASSLDTGDYGYTF. For the CDR3, the DNA is TGCGCCAGCAGCTTGGATACAGGGGACTATGGCTACACCTTC.

V usage is TRBV12-5 and J usage is TRBJ1-2; D gene uncertain. The germline CDR1 and CDR2 sequences are LGHNT and FRNRAP. Trimming took off 1 base at V and 2 bases at J, with 8 bases between the two ends. The CDR3 has 14 residues. This chain's CDR3 is CASGLGHPNYGYTF. In DNA form, the CDR3 reads TGTGCTAGTGGTTTGGGACACCCAAACTATGGCTACACCTTC.

The chain has TRBV7-8 and TRBJ1-1; the match to TRBD1 covers 8 bases. The CDR3 runs 14 residues. The J segment lost 5 bases and the V segment lost 3 bases, leaving 5 bases of the junction unmatched. CDR1 and CDR2 (germline): SGHVS, FQNEAQ. The CDR3 reads CASSFRTGTTEAFF. CDR3 nucleotides: TGTGCCAGCAGCTTCCGGACAGGGACAACTGAAGCTTTCTTT.

The genes are TRBV28 and TRBJ1-2; D call uncertain. The CDR3 is 15 amino acids. Deletions cut 3 bases from V and 1 base from J, with 12 bases between. CDR1 and CDR2 from the germline V gene are MDHEN and SYDVKM. This CDR3 reads CASSFLEELNYGYTF. CDR3 sequence (DNA): TGTGCCAGCAGTTTTTTGGAGGAACTTAACTATGGCTACACCTTC.

The CDR3 spells CASSISGTSGYEQYF. As DNA, the CDR3 is TGTGCCAGTAGTATATCAGGGACTAGCGGCTACGAGCAGTACTTC. The chain links TRBV19 to TRBJ2-7, with 11 bases aligning to TRBD2. The CDR3 is made up of 15 amino acids. The germline gives CDR1 LNHDA, CDR2 SQIVND (reference sequence). With 2 bases clipped from V and 3 bases from J, the junction kept 3 bases outside the gene matches.

This clone was detected a few times. J is TRBJ2-7 and V is TRBV2, with a tentative D call TRBD2 (6 bases). CDR3 length: 13 residues. Germline CDR1 reads SNHLY; CDR2 reads FYNNEI. The V end lost 4 bases, the J end lost 4 bases, and 11 bases lay between the germline ends. The CDR3 loop is CASSVGGKYEQYF. CDR3 bases: TGTGCCAGCAGTGTCGGAGGGAAATACGAGCAGTACTTC.